This TCR beta chain was captured in a study of blood T cell repertoires in COVID-19. In this sample, this clone turned up once. V was trimmed by 4 bases and J by 6 bases, leaving 19 bases between them. The CDR3 sequence is 15 residues long. CDR1 is KGHSH and CDR2 is LQKENI in the germline V gene. TCRdb's table, derived via immunoSEQ multiplex PCR, lists solely in-frame clones and lacks some. The data show 65,000 to 80,000 clones, 90% seen once. This chain joins TRBV18 and TRBJ2-7, with D perhaps TRBD1 (6 bases). This receptor was identified in a human donor in a cohort sampled during active COVID-19. What was sequenced was peripheral blood. The DNA of the CDR3 is TGTGCCAGCTCACTCTCTTTACAGGGATCATCCGAGCAGTACTTC. Amino acid sequence: CASSLSLQGSSEQYF.